This TCR beta chain was identified during a study of beta chain features in type 1 diabetes. The study, taken as a whole, reports: Lower insertion and higher deletion counts appeared at VDJ junctions in type 1 diabetes patients. TCRB CDR3 length was moderately but significantly reduced in all four CD4+ subsets of Type 1 diabetes patients. High TCR expression in some cells could lead to their over-representation in cDNA sequencing.

A single heparinised blood sample, averaging roughly 100 mL, was obtained per donor. This clone showed up just a few times. Its specificity is not known. Germline V CDR1 and CDR2: SGHVS, FQNEAQ. There are 18 residues in the CDR3. Trimming left V 0 bases short and J 0 bases short, with 12 bases between. Every isolated RNA sample was fully reverse transcribed, so sequencing captured expressed TCRB transcripts. Repertoires were generated with immunoSEQ multiplex PCR, while TCRdb's copy carries only in-frame clones and drops some. Of about 290,000 clones detected, approximately 8.1% appear once; the ten largest clones hold 1%.

The TCR comes from a woman aged 18-30 years in good health. The chain carries TRBV7-8 and TRBJ2-6; D might be TRBD2 (7 bases). Sequencing was carried out using central memory CD4+ T cells from blood. This CDR3 reads CASSLAGGRLSGANVLTF. CDR3 nucleotides: TGTGCCAGCAGCTTAGCGGGGGGGCGCCTCTCTGGGGCCAACGTCCTGACTTTC. Full variable domain (rest looked up from reference TRBV7-8 and TRBJ2-6): GAGVSQSPRYKVAKRGQDVALRCDPISGHVSLFWYQQALGQGPEFLTYFQNEAQLDKSGLPSDRFFAERPEGSVSTLKIQRTQQEDSAVYLCASSLAGGRLSGANVLTFGAGSRLTVL.